This TCR beta chain is from a study of shared clonotypes between healthy human individuals. Clones were sequenced by immunoSEQ multiplex PCR, and TCRdb holds only the in-frame ones, with some missing. The sample has 600,000 to 750,000 clones; about two thirds are singletons. The CDR3 is 14 residues long. V shed 5 bases and J shed 4 bases, with 12 bases lying between them. Germline loops: CDR1 SNHLY, CDR2 FYNNEI. The chain is built from TRBV2 and TRBJ1-5; D ambiguous. This TCR came from a woman in her twenties or thirties in good health. The sequencing sample was made of memory CD4+ T cells sorted from blood. The subset is: CD45RA-negative fraction. The CDR3 spells CASSTNSGNQPQHF. CDR3 in DNA: TGTGCCAGCAGTACCAACTCGGGGAATCAGCCCCAGCATTTT.